The rows below give T cell receptor beta chains drawn from one sample of a study of blood T cell repertoires in COVID-19. Sequenced by immunoSEQ multiplex PCR; TCRdb stores in-frame clones only, minus some. Among about 80,000 clones, about 91% were seen once, and the ten largest hold around 12%. The specimen was peripheral blood. The receptors stem from a man in his 70s with active or convalescent COVID-19. The CDR3 runs from the conserved cysteine through the conserved F or W.

TRBV30,CAWSVPTGNTNYGYTF
TRBV6-5,CASKTGQAGNTIYF
TRBV4-1,CASSQVHRGLNEKLFF
TRBV6-2/TRBV6-3,CASSYGGAGPSSYEQYF
TRBV24-1,CATSESGTGGTQYF
TRBV5-4,CASSPGGLAGNNEQFF
TRBV19,CASSIAGTGFEAFF
TRBV5-5,CASSLEGATSYEQYF
TRBV5-6,CASSRPGTVEAFF
TRBV4-1,CASSPGTSGDYEQYF
TRBV7-8,CASSFGERGLTDTQYF
TRBV7-2,CASSLGQVESPLHF
TRBV25-1,CASSDFSGESADTQYF
TRBV9,CASSVATTSGLSGEQYF
TRBV7-2,CASTRDRGLRGYTF
TRBV5-1,CASSPGQGNQPQHF
TRBV7-6,CASSLRTASNTGELFF
TRBV7-9,CASTHRGLGGTEAFF
TRBV10-3,CAIRWENEQFF
TRBV5-1,CASSLGPGGNTEAFF
TRBV19,CASSRTGTSSTDTQYF
TRBV24-1,CATSDHRRASGDNEQFF
TRBV4-3,CASSLWPGGEYGYTF
TRBV27,CASSPDRAGAAEAFF
TRBV9,CASSAPGHQGNGYTF
TRBV10-3,CAIRGVHYEQYF
TRBV5-5,CASSFWTGQKQPQHF
TRBV20-1,CSASASGGPVYNEQFF
TRBV4-2,CASSQEWRGNTEAFF
TRBV4-2,CASSQESGLAGAEQYF
TRBV19,CASSGETGQNNSPLHF
TRBV19,CASTRTGQSYGYTF
TRBV2,CASSDHYRGSYEQYF
TRBV2,CASSGGGHPDTQYF
TRBV5-6,CASSWDRSNTEAFF
TRBV6-5,CATTGSAYEQYF
TRBV6-5,CASRGDRSSYEQYF
TRBV6-5,CASSIQGNTEAFF
TRBV6-5,CASSYLGQRETQYF
TRBV7-9,CASSPPGQSNQPQHF
TRBV2,CASIVTGANTEAFF
TRBV28,CASRSVAPPYEQYF
TRBV20-1,CSADPRVGYTF
TRBV27,CASTGQGGPYEQYF
TRBV5-1,CASSLALSNTEAFF
TRBV4-3,CASTEGGGRDTQYF
TRBV18,CASSPGGQGNSPLHF
TRBV6-1,CASSEETSVGEQYF
TRBV30,CAWSQGIYGYTF
TRBV5-6,CASSGYRGGGTEAFF